This TCR beta chain was profiled in a study of CD8+CD57+ T cells in acquired aplastic anemia. On the study more broadly: Recorded DNA amounts for sorted CD4+ and CD8+ cells had an average of 3.2 ug.

Points on this clonotype: Its antigen is not known.

Points from the study as a whole: In common between the patients and the controls were twenty-nine CD8+ CDR3 sequences. Patients were compared with controls for CD8+ Simpson's diversity, and no significant difference emerged.

Whoever was chosen for sequencing had shown CD8+CD57+ cell expansion by flow cytometry. The study sampled blood from patients who had received no therapy. Genomic DNA served as template for TCR beta VDJ and CDR3 profiling. TCRdb itself ran the reads through MiXCR, one entry per CDR3 protein. The sample holds 450,000 to 600,000 distinct CDR3 sequences; roughly 34% are singletons and the top ten take 0.8% to 0.85%. V was clipped by 6 bases and J by 4 bases, with 12 bases between them. This CDR3 comprises 12 residues. Germline V lookup: CDR1 SQVTM, CDR2 ANQGSEA. The sample consisted of sorted CD4+, CD8+, or CD8+CD57+ T cells (not recorded which) from PBMCs. The V and J genes are TRBV29-1 and TRBJ1-2; perhaps TRBD1 as D (6 bases). This clonotype originated in a human donor with aplastic anemia. The CDR3 reads CSVRTEGYGYTF. CDR3 DNA: TGCAGCGTAAGGACAGAGGGCTATGGCTACACCTTC.